Listed below are T cell receptor beta chains from one sample, sequenced in a study of Ad26.COV2.S vaccination and SARS-CoV-2 variants. The method was immunoSEQ multiplex PCR; TCRdb's version includes in-frame clones alone and lacks a portion of them. The sample consists of 350,000 to 450,000 clones, around 90% of them appearing once. The sample here was peripheral blood, taken after recovery from COVID-19. The receptors originated from a human donor who had recovered from COVID-19. The CDR3 runs from the conserved cysteine through the conserved F or W. The D gene is left open where the match is weak. Size is stated for part of the rows, as once, few or many counts, or as a class when the clone is expanded.

d_gene: TRBD2; abundance: -; v_gene: TRBV19; j_gene: TRBJ2-7; CDR3nt: TGTGCCAGTAGTACCCCCGGGAGGCTTCGCTACGAGCAGTACTTC; CDR3aa: CASSTPGRLRYEQYF
d_gene: -; abundance: -; v_gene: TRBV4-1; j_gene: TRBJ2-7; CDR3nt: TGCGCCAGCAGCCAAGGGATCGCAGGGGACTACGAGCAGTACTTC; CDR3aa: CASSQGIAGDYEQYF
d_gene: TRBD2; abundance: -; v_gene: TRBV3-1/TRBV3-2; j_gene: TRBJ2-1; CDR3nt: TGTGCCAGCAGCCGCCCCCGGAGCGGGGTAGCGGACTACAATGAGCAGTTCTTC; CDR3aa: CASSRPRSGVADYNEQFF
d_gene: -; abundance: -; v_gene: TRBV14; j_gene: TRBJ1-2; CDR3nt: TGTGCCAGCAGCCCCGGGAGGAACTATGGCTACACCTTC; CDR3aa: CASSPGRNYGYTF
d_gene: TRBD1; abundance: -; v_gene: TRBV7-9; j_gene: TRBJ2-5; CDR3nt: TGTGCCAGCAGCTTAAACTTGATCCCCGGACAGGGAGAACGAGAGACCCAGTACTTC; CDR3aa: CASSLNLIPGQGERETQYF
d_gene: TRBD1; abundance: -; v_gene: TRBV6-5; j_gene: TRBJ1-5; CDR3nt: TGTGCCAGCAGTTATGGGACAGGGAATCAGCCCCAGCATTTT; CDR3aa: CASSYGTGNQPQHF
d_gene: -; abundance: -; v_gene: TRBV5-1; j_gene: TRBJ2-5; CDR3nt: TGCGCCAGCAGCTCCCGATACGGGAAACAAGAGACCCAGTACTTC; CDR3aa: CASSSRYGKQETQYF
d_gene: -; abundance: -; v_gene: TRBV5-1; j_gene: TRBJ2-1; CDR3nt: TGCGCCAGCAGCGAGGCCGGGACGATCTACAATGAGCAGTTCTTC; CDR3aa: CASSEAGTIYNEQFF
d_gene: -; abundance: -; v_gene: TRBV3-1/TRBV3-2; j_gene: TRBJ2-7; CDR3nt: TGTGCCAGCAGCCAAGTAGGGACATCCTACGAGCAGTACTTC; CDR3aa: CASSQVGTSYEQYF
d_gene: TRBD2; abundance: once; v_gene: TRBV15; j_gene: TRBJ2-7; CDR3nt: TGTGCCACCAGCACGAAGCGGGGGGCCTACGAGCAGTACTTC; CDR3aa: CATSTKRGAYEQYF
d_gene: -; abundance: -; v_gene: TRBV6-5; j_gene: TRBJ1-2; CDR3nt: TGTGCCAGCAGTTTGGCAATTACAGGGTATGGCTACACCTTC; CDR3aa: CASSLAITGYGYTF
d_gene: -; abundance: -; v_gene: TRBV19; j_gene: TRBJ1-1; CDR3nt: TGTGCCAGTAGTATGGGGACTGAAGCTTTCTTT; CDR3aa: CASSMGTEAFF
d_gene: -; abundance: -; v_gene: TRBV2; j_gene: TRBJ1-1; CDR3nt: TGTGCCAGCAGAGACCGTGAAGCTTTCTTT; CDR3aa: CASRDREAFF
d_gene: -; abundance: -; v_gene: TRBV6-4; j_gene: TRBJ2-3; CDR3nt: TGTGCCAGCAGTTTGAGTAGCCCCACAGATACGCAGTATTTT; CDR3aa: CASSLSSPTDTQYF
d_gene: TRBD2; abundance: -; v_gene: TRBV6-1; j_gene: TRBJ2-1; CDR3nt: TGTGCCTCCCGGGGGGATCGGTGGAATGAGCAGTTCTTC; CDR3aa: CASRGDRWNEQFF
d_gene: -; abundance: -; v_gene: TRBV2; j_gene: TRBJ1-5; CDR3nt: TGTGCCAGCAGCCCCCCGTATAGCAATCAGCCCCAGCATTTT; CDR3aa: CASSPPYSNQPQHF
d_gene: -; abundance: -; v_gene: TRBV10-3; j_gene: TRBJ2-2; CDR3nt: TGTGCCATCAGAGGCGTAGGTGGGGACACCGGGGAGCTGTTTTTT; CDR3aa: CAIRGVGGDTGELFF
d_gene: -; abundance: -; v_gene: TRBV7-9; j_gene: TRBJ2-3; CDR3nt: TGTGCCAGCAGCTCATACGGCGGCTTAAGCACAGATACGCAGTATTTT; CDR3aa: CASSSYGGLSTDTQYF
d_gene: -; abundance: once; v_gene: TRBV7-8; j_gene: TRBJ1-1; CDR3nt: TGTGCCAGCCGATCTTCGGGTTTTGGGGGCAAGGGTGGTGAAGCTTTCTTT; CDR3aa: CASRSSGFGGKGGEAFF
d_gene: -; abundance: few; v_gene: TRBV5-6; j_gene: TRBJ2-7; CDR3nt: TGTGCCAGCAGCCCCAGGACCGTGGGTCCCTACGAGCAGTACTTC; CDR3aa: CASSPRTVGPYEQYF
d_gene: TRBD2; abundance: -; v_gene: TRBV29-1; j_gene: TRBJ2-2; CDR3nt: TGCAGCGTCCTAGCGGGGGAGGGCACCGGGGAGCTGTTTTTT; CDR3aa: CSVLAGEGTGELFF
d_gene: TRBD2; abundance: -; v_gene: TRBV7-8; j_gene: TRBJ2-3; CDR3nt: TGTGCCAGCAGCTCCCAGACTAGCGGGGGGGCTGATACGCAGTATTTT; CDR3aa: CASSSQTSGGADTQYF
d_gene: -; abundance: -; v_gene: TRBV19; j_gene: TRBJ2-1; CDR3nt: TGTGCCAGTAGTCCGAGCGGGACAGGATACTACAATGAGCAGTTCTTC; CDR3aa: CASSPSGTGYYNEQFF
d_gene: -; abundance: once; v_gene: TRBV29-1; j_gene: TRBJ2-3; CDR3nt: TGCAGCGTTGAACAGGGAGTGGGGTCAGATACGCAGTATTTT; CDR3aa: CSVEQGVGSDTQYF
d_gene: TRBD2; abundance: -; v_gene: TRBV6-5; j_gene: TRBJ2-1; CDR3nt: TGTGCCAGCATTTCCAGTAGCGGGTCCTACAATGAGCAGTTCTTC; CDR3aa: CASISSSGSYNEQFF
d_gene: -; abundance: once; v_gene: TRBV10-2; j_gene: TRBJ1-5; CDR3nt: TGCGCCAGCAGTGAGGGAGGGACGAGACAGCCCCAGCATTTT; CDR3aa: CASSEGGTRQPQHF
d_gene: TRBD2; abundance: -; v_gene: TRBV13; j_gene: TRBJ2-1; CDR3nt: TGTGCCAGCAGCCTTGGAGCGGGGAGCTACAATGAGCAGTTCTTC; CDR3aa: CASSLGAGSYNEQFF
d_gene: -; abundance: once; v_gene: TRBV7-9; j_gene: TRBJ2-3; CDR3nt: TGTGCCAGCAGCTTAAAGGGGACCCTTATGACCGATACGCAGTATTTT; CDR3aa: CASSLKGTLMTDTQYF
d_gene: -; abundance: -; v_gene: TRBV5-6; j_gene: TRBJ2-2; CDR3nt: TGTGCCAGCAGCTTGGATTTCCGGACATATACCGGGGAGCTGTTTTTT; CDR3aa: CASSLDFRTYTGELFF
d_gene: TRBD2; abundance: -; v_gene: TRBV19; j_gene: TRBJ2-5; CDR3nt: TGTGCCAGTAGTATAGGGAAGACTAGCTTAGAGACCCAGTACTTC; CDR3aa: CASSIGKTSLETQYF
d_gene: -; abundance: -; v_gene: TRBV7-9; j_gene: TRBJ2-7; CDR3nt: TGTGCCAGCAGCTTATACGGCTACGAGCAGTACTTC; CDR3aa: CASSLYGYEQYF
d_gene: TRBD1; abundance: -; v_gene: TRBV5-1; j_gene: TRBJ2-1; CDR3nt: TGCGCCAGCAGCTTTGATAAACAGGGGGTTGAGCAGTTCTTC; CDR3aa: CASSFDKQGVEQFF
d_gene: -; abundance: -; v_gene: TRBV7-2; j_gene: TRBJ2-5; CDR3nt: TGTGCCAGCAGCTTAGGGGGGGGGCGCCGAGCAGAGACCCAGTACTTC; CDR3aa: CASSLGGGRRAETQYF
d_gene: -; abundance: -; v_gene: TRBV20-1; j_gene: TRBJ2-6; CDR3nt: TGCAGTGCTAGTGGGGCGCCGTGGGAACGTGGGGCCAACGTCCTGACTTTC; CDR3aa: CSASGAPWERGANVLTF
d_gene: -; abundance: -; v_gene: TRBV9; j_gene: TRBJ1-1; CDR3nt: TGTGCCAGCAGCGTAGTAGGGGAGAACACTGAAGCTTTCTTT; CDR3aa: CASSVVGENTEAFF
d_gene: -; abundance: -; v_gene: TRBV27; j_gene: TRBJ1-1; CDR3nt: TGTGCCAGCAGTTTATCAGGGGCTATCACTGAAGCTTTCTTT; CDR3aa: CASSLSGAITEAFF
d_gene: -; abundance: -; v_gene: TRBV6-1; j_gene: TRBJ1-6; CDR3nt: TGTGCCAGCAGTGAGCTTGGCCAGGATGCCTCACCCCTCCACTTT; CDR3aa: CASSELGQDASPLHF
d_gene: -; abundance: -; v_gene: TRBV5-6; j_gene: TRBJ1-2; CDR3nt: TGTGCCAGCAGCTTGGTCAAGGGGGTGCTGAGCTATGGCTACACCTTC; CDR3aa: CASSLVKGVLSYGYTF
d_gene: TRBD2; abundance: -; v_gene: TRBV2; j_gene: TRBJ2-1; CDR3nt: TGTGCCAGCAGTGTGCGAACTAGCGGATACAATGAGCAGTTCTTC; CDR3aa: CASSVRTSGYNEQFF
d_gene: -; abundance: -; v_gene: TRBV19; j_gene: TRBJ2-2; CDR3nt: TGTGCCAGTAGTCTAATAACTAGCTCCGGGGAGCTGTTTTTT; CDR3aa: CASSLITSSGELFF
d_gene: -; abundance: -; v_gene: TRBV7-8; j_gene: TRBJ1-4; CDR3nt: TGTGCCAGCAGCTTGGGCAGGGGTGGTAATGAAAAACTGTTTTTT; CDR3aa: CASSLGRGGNEKLFF
d_gene: TRBD1; abundance: -; v_gene: TRBV3-1/TRBV3-2; j_gene: TRBJ1-2; CDR3nt: TGTGCCAGCAGTCTGGGACAGGGCGGCAGCTATGGCTACACCTTC; CDR3aa: CASSLGQGGSYGYTF
d_gene: -; abundance: -; v_gene: TRBV5-1; j_gene: TRBJ2-2; CDR3nt: TGCGCCAGCAGCCCTGGAGCCGCGAACACCGGGGAGCTGTTTTTT; CDR3aa: CASSPGAANTGELFF
d_gene: -; abundance: once; v_gene: TRBV11-2; j_gene: TRBJ2-2; CDR3nt: TGTGCCAGCAGCTCCTCCAAGGACACCGGGGAGCTGTTTTTT; CDR3aa: CASSSSKDTGELFF
d_gene: -; abundance: -; v_gene: TRBV11-2; j_gene: TRBJ1-6; CDR3nt: TGTGCCAGCAGCTTAGATTTGGGGGAACGCGTACCCCTCCACTTT; CDR3aa: CASSLDLGERVPLHF
d_gene: -; abundance: -; v_gene: TRBV7-2; j_gene: TRBJ1-1; CDR3nt: TGTGCCAGCAGCTGGTTAACCGGGCACCCTCCTGAAGCTTTCTTT; CDR3aa: CASSWLTGHPPEAFF
d_gene: -; abundance: -; v_gene: TRBV24-1; j_gene: TRBJ2-1; CDR3nt: TGTGCCACCAGTGATTTCAGGGTTTTCAAGTTCTTC; CDR3aa: CATSDFRVFKFF
d_gene: TRBD1; abundance: -; v_gene: TRBV10-2; j_gene: TRBJ1-5; CDR3nt: TGCGCCAGCAAAGGGACAGGGAATCAGCCCCAGCATTTT; CDR3aa: CASKGTGNQPQHF